This T cell receptor beta chain is from a study of T cell repertoires in cytomegalovirus infection. Points from the study as a whole: The ex vivo response was dominated by HLA-C-restricted CMV-specific TCR beta clonotypes.

In this sample, this clonotype turned up many times. Its antigen is not known. TCRdb reanalysed the reads using MiXCR and keeps one entry per CDR3 protein. Of 250,000 to 300,000 distinct CDR3 sequences listed, 15% to 20% were seen once; the top ten hold roughly 45%. This receptor was taken from a human donor in good health (CMV status not recorded). Some clones in this sample may be carry-over from other donors' samples. Sequenced sample: CD8+ T cells from PBMCs.

For the CDR3, the DNA is TGTGCCAGCAGCTTAAGGGACAGGCACCCCTACGAGCAGTACTTC. As protein: CASSLRDRHPYEQYF. The V call is TRBV7-6, the J call TRBJ2-7; 8 bases are a match to TRBD1. Germline CDR1 SGHVS, CDR2 FNYEAQ. V shed 2 bases, J shed 2 bases, and the junction held 5 bases outside the gene matches. The CDR3 sequence is 15 residues long.